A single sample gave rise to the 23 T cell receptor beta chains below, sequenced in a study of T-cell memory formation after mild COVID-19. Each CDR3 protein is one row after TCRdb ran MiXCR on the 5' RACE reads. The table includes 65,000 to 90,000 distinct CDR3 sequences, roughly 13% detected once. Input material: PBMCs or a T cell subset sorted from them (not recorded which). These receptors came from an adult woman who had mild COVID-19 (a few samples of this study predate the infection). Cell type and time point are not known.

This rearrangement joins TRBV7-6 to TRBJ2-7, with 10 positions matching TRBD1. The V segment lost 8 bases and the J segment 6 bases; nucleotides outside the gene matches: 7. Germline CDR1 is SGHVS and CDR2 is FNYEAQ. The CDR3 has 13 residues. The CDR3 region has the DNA TGTGCCAGCTCACCGGGACAGGGGCCCGAGCAGTACTTC. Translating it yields CASSPGQGPEQYF.

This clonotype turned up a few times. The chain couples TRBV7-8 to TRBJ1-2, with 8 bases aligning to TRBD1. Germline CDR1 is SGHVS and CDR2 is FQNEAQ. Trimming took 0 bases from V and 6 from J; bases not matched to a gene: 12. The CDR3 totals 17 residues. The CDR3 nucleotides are TGTGCCAGCAGCTTAGCGGCGGGAACAGGGGGAGCCGATGGCTACACCTTC. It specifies CASSLAAGTGGADGYTF.

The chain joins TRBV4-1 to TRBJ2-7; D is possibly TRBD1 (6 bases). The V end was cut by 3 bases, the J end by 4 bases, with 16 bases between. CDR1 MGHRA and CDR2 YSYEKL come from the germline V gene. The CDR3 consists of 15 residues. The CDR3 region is CASSHGPGHTYEQYF. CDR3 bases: TGCGCCAGCAGCCATGGCCCGGGACATACTTACGAGCAGTACTTC.

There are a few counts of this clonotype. The CDR3 here is CASSPRLAGPHDEYF. CDR3 bases: TGTGCCAGCAGCCCCCGACTAGCGGGACCCCACGATGAGTACTTC. The J gene is TRBJ2-7, the V gene TRBV6-5; 11 bases line up with TRBD2. Germline CDR1 and CDR2: MNHEY and SVGAGI. CDR3 size: 15 residues. The J segment lost 11 bases and the V segment lost 6 bases, leaving 15 bases of the junction unmatched.

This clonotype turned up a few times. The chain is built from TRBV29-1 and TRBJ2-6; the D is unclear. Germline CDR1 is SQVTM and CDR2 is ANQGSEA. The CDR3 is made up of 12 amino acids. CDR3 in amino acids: CGWVSGANVLTF. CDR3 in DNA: TGCGGCTGGGTGAGTGGGGCCAACGTCCTGACTTTC. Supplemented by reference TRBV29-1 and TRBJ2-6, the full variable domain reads SAVISQKPSRDICQRGTSLTIQCQVDSQVTMMFWYRQQPGQSLTLIATANQGSEATYESGFVIDKFPISRPNLTFSTLTVSNMSPEDSSIYLCGWVSGANVLTFGAGSRLTVL.

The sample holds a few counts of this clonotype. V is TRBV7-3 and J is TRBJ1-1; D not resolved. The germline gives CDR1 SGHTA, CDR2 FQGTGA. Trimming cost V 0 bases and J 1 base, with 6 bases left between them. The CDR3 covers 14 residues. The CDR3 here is CASSLTSGNTEAFF. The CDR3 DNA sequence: TGTGCCAGCAGCTTAACTTCAGGGAACACTGAAGCTTTCTTT.

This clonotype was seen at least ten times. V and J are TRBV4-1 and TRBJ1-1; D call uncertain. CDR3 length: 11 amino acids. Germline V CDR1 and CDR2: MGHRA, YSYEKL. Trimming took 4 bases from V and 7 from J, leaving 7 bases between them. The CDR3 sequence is CASSPGGEAFF. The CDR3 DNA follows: TGCGCCAGCAGCCCAGGCGGTGAAGCTTTCTTT.

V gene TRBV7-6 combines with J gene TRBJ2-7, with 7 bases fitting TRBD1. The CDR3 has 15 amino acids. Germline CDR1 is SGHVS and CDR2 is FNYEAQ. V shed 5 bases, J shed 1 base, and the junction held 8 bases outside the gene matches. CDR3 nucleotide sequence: TGTGCCAGCAGCGGACCGGGACAGAGGTCCTACGAGCAGTACTTC. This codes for CASSGPGQRSYEQYF.

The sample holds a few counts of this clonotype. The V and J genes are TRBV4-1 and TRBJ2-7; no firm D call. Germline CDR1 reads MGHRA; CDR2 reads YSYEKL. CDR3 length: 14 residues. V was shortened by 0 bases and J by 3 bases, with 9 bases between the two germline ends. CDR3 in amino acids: CASSQDREGYEQYF. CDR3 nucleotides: TGCGCCAGCAGCCAAGATAGGGAAGGCTACGAGCAGTACTTC.

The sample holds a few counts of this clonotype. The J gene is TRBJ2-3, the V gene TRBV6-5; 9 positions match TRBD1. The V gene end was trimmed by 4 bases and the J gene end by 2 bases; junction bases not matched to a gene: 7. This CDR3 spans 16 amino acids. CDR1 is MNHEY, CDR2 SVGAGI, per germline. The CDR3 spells CASSSSGTGNTDTQYF. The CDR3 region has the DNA TGTGCCAGCAGTTCATCCGGGACAGGGAACACAGATACGCAGTATTTT.

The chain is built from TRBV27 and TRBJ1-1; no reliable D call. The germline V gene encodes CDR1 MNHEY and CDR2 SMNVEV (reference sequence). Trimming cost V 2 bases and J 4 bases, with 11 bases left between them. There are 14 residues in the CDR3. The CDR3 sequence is CASSLSRVGTEAFF. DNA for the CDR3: TGTGCCAGCAGTTTAAGCCGGGTCGGCACTGAAGCTTTCTTT.

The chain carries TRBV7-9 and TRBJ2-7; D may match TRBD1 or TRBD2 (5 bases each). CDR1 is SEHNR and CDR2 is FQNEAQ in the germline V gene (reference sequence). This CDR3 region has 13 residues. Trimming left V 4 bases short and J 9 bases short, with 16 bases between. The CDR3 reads CASSSGPRLGQYF. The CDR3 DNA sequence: TGTGCCAGCAGCTCGGGACCCCGCCTAGGGCAGTACTTC. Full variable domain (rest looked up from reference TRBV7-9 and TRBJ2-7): DTGVSQNPRHKITKRGQNVTFRCDPISEHNRLYWYRQTLGQGPEFLTYFQNEAQLEKSRLLSDRFSAERPKGSFSTLEIQRTEQGDSAMYLCASSSGPRLGQYFGPGTRLTVT.

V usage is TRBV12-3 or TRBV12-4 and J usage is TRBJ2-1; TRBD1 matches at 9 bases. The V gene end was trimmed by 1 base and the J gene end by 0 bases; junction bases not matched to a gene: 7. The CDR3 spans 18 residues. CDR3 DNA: TGTGCCAGCAGTTTAGGGGACAGGGCAAAGAGCTCCTACAATGAGCAGTTCTTC. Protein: CASSLGDRAKSSYNEQFF.

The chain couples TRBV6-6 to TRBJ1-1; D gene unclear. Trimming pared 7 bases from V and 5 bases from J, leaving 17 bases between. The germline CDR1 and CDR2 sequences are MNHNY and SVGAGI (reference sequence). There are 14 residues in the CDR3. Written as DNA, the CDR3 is TGTGCCAGCACGTCGGGGTTTCGGTGGACTGAAGCTTTCTTT. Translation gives CASTSGFRWTEAFF.

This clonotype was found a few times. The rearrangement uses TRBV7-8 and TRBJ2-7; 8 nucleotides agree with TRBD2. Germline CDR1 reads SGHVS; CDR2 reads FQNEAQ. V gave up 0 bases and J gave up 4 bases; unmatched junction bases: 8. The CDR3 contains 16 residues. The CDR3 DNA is TGTGCCAGCAGCTTAGCGCGAGGTAGCGGGGATTACGAGCAGTACTTC. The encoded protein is CASSLARGSGDYEQYF.

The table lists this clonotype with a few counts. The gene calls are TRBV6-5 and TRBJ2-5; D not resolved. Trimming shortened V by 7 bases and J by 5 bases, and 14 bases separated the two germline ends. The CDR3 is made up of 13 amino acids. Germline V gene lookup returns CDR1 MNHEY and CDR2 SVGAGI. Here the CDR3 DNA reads TGTGCCAGCACCAACTCCCGGGCGGAGACCCAGTACTTC. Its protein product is CASTNSRAETQYF.

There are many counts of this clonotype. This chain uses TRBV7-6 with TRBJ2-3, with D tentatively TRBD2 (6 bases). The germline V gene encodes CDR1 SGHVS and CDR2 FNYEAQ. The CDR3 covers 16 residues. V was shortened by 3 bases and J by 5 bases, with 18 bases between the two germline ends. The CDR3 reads CASSFITGDAGDTQYF. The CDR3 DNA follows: TGTGCCAGCAGCTTTATCACGGGGGACGCTGGAGATACGCAGTATTTT.

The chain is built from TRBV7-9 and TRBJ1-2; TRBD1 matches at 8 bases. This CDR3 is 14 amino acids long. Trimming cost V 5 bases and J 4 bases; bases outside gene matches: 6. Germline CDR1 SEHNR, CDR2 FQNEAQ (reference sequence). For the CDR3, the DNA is TGTGCCAGCAGCATCGGACAGGGCGTCTATGGCTACACCTTC. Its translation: CASSIGQGVYGYTF.

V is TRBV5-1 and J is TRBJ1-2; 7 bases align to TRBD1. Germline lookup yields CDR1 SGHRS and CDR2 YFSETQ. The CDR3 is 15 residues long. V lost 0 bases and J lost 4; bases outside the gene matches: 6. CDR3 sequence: CASSLEGGAAYGYTF. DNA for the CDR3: TGCGCCAGCAGCTTGGAAGGGGGCGCTGCCTATGGCTACACCTTC.

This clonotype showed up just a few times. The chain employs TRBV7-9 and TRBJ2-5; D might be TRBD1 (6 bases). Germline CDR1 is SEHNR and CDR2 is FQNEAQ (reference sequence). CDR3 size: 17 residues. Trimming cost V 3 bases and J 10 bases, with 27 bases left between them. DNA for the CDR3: TGTGCCAGCAGCTTCGGGTCCTGGACAGCTACAAGAGACGGCCAGTACTTC. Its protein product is CASSFGSWTATRDGQYF.

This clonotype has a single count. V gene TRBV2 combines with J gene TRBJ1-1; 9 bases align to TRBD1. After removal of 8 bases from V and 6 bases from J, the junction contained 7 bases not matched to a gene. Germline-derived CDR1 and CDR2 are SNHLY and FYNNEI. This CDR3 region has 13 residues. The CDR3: CASEGQGGSEAFF. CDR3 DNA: TGTGCCAGCGAGGGACAGGGAGGTTCTGAAGCTTTCTTT.

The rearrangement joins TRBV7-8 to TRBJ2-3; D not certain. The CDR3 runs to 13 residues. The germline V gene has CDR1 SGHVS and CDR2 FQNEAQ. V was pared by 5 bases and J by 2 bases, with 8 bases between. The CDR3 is CASSPGYTDTQYF. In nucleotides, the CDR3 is TGTGCCAGCAGCCCCGGGTACACAGATACGCAGTATTTT.

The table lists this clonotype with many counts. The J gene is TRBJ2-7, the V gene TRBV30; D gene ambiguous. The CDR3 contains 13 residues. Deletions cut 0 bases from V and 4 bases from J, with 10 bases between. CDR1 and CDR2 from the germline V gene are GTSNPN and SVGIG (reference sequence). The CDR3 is CAWSVGSGYEQYF. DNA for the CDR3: TGTGCCTGGAGTGTAGGGTCTGGTTACGAGCAGTACTTC.